The clone carrying this T cell receptor beta chain was seen repeatedly, ten times or more. No antigen is known for it. It was RNA transcripts that yielded the amplified TCR beta CDR3 regions. Researchers ran a first-round RT-PCR on the TCR CDR3 using the HTBI primer set. TCRdb ran MiXCR on the multiplex PCR reads and lists one entry per CDR3 protein. The sample shows about 600,000 distinct CDR3 sequences, roughly a sixth of them seen only once. V lost 3 bases and J lost 6, with 11 bases in between. CDR3 length: 13 residues. Germline-derived CDR1 and CDR2 are KGHSH and LQKENI. This sample was taken from a study of T cells in Graves' hyperthyroidism and ophthalmopathy. Study-level findings and limits: A model using 13 V-J features told ophthalmopathy apart from stable hyperthyroidism.

Thyroid ultrasound, orbital computed tomography, clinical symptoms, and serum thyroxine and TRAb underpinned diagnoses. V and J are TRBV18 and TRBJ1-1, with D unresolved. The sequencing input was blood. The clonotype originates from a woman aged 40 to 55 with Graves' ophthalmopathy. This CDR3 is CASSPGRAAEAFF. The CDR3 nucleotides are TGTGCCAGCTCACCGGGAAGGGCCGCTGAAGCTTTCTTT.